This TCR beta chain was profiled in a study of blood T cell repertoires in COVID-19. Study at large: COVID-19 samples from acute and convalescent phases originated in the United States, Italy and Spain. T cells, B-cell-depleted T cells, or PBMCs supplied cDNA or gDNA.

The authors' processing: Nucleated cell counts were estimated from reference gene primer amplification. This table comes from immunoSEQ multiplex PCR, and its TCRdb copy is limited to in-frame clones, with some not included. V, J and clone size are taken as reported in that table, and D and trimming were inferred from the DNA itself. Among approximately 200,000 clones, approximately 83% were seen once, and the ten largest hold approximately 7%. The origin of this receptor is a woman aged 45-60 years with acute or convalescent COVID-19. The sample was peripheral blood.

The CDR3 protein is CASSQADRVMRGYTF. CDR3 nucleotide sequence: TGTGCCAGCAGCCAAGCGGACAGGGTGATGAGGGGCTACACCTTC. The V call is TRBV3-1 (or the pseudogene TRBV3-2), the J call TRBJ1-2, with 8 bases lining up with TRBD1. V shed 1 base and J 8 bases; nucleotides not matched to a gene: 9. The germline V gene has CDR1 LGHDT and CDR2 YNNKEL (reference sequence). This CDR3 spans 15 amino acids.